This TCR beta chain was found in a study of cytomegalovirus exposure and HLA in healthy donors. General study results and limits: Accounts indicate the classifier identified cytomegalovirus status with strong specificity and sensitivity. In vitro work confirmed that a few CMV-associated chains recognize CMV antigens. The study listed roughly 150 cytomegalovirus-associated TCR beta chains.

Here immunoSEQ multiplex PCR was the method, and the copy in TCRdb shows in-frame clones only, minus some. The sample lists some 71,000 clones, about 95% occurring once. Trimming at V came to 4 bases and at J to 4 bases, leaving 11 bases not matched to a gene. The germline CDR1 and CDR2 sequences are MNHEY and SVGAGI. CDR3 length: 16 residues. Notes on this clone: What it recognizes is unknown.

Source material: PBMCs. This sequence joins TRBV6-5 and TRBJ2-5, with 8 bases identical to TRBD2. The sequence derives from a woman in her late teens or twenties in good health and CMV-seronegative. The CDR3 here is CASSFSPGGVGETQYF. CDR3 coding DNA: TGTGCCAGCAGTTTCAGTCCGGGGGGGGTTGGAGAGACCCAGTACTTC.